This passage covers 20 T cell receptor beta chains from one sample sequenced in a study of blood T cells in healthy people across ages. Primers used in a second PCR of roughly 6 to 11 cycles were a sample-barcoded 5' primer and a J-beta primer mix. TCRdb reprocessed the 5' RACE reads via MiXCR and lists one record per CDR3 protein. The sample lists 950,000 to 1,200,000 distinct CDR3 sequences, 30% to 40% occurring once. The source material was blood. The receptors stem from a man younger than 35 in good health.

This chain joins TRBV4-2 and TRBJ1-2; D may be TRBD1 (5 bases). CDR3 length: 17 residues. Between the trimmed V and J ends, which lost 3 bases and 1 base, there was a span of 18 bases. Germline assignment: CDR1 LGHNA and CDR2 YNFKEQ. Here the CDR3 reads CASSQAGRGAVNYGYTF. CDR3 nucleotides: TGTGCCAGCAGCCAGGCGGGGAGAGGGGCCGTTAACTATGGCTACACCTTC.

The rearrangement links TRBV5-5 to TRBJ1-5, with 9 bases identical to TRBD1. The V and J ends lost 4 bases and 0 bases, in that order; junction bases with no gene match: 5. This CDR3 has 16 amino acids. CDR1 is SGHKS, CDR2 YYEKEE, per germline (reference sequence). CDR3 bases: TGTGCCAGCAGCGCACAGGGGGCGACTAGCAATCAGCCCCAGCATTTT. It translates to CASSAQGATSNQPQHF.

In its sample, this clonotype was seen a few times. The chain carries TRBV12-3 or TRBV12-4 and TRBJ2-3; D is unresolved. V was cut by 10 bases and J by 5 bases, with 13 bases left in between. This CDR3 spans 12 amino acids. The CDR3 loop reads CATYPGGDTQYF. Here the CDR3 DNA reads TGTGCCACCTACCCTGGTGGAGATACGCAGTATTTT.

This clonotype has just a few counts. The chain joins TRBV28 to TRBJ2-1, with D unclear. There are 17 residues in the CDR3. Germline V gene sequence: CDR1 MDHEN, CDR2 SYDVKM. With 5 bases removed from V and 0 bases from J, the gap between germline ends came to 17 bases. The DNA for the CDR3 is TGTGCCAGCAGTCCCCCAGGAGTAATTACCTCCTACAATGAGCAGTTCTTC. Protein: CASSPPGVITSYNEQFF.

This clonotype has more than one count but fewer than ten. The chain links TRBV4-2 to TRBJ2-7; D possibly matches TRBD1 or TRBD2 (6 bases each). Trimming pared 3 bases from V and 3 bases from J, leaving 21 bases between. Germline assignment: CDR1 LGHNA and CDR2 YNFKEQ. The CDR3 is 17 residues long. The CDR3 here is CASSQGGGRDIFYEQYF. DNA for the CDR3: TGTGCCAGCAGCCAGGGGGGCGGCAGGGATATCTTCTACGAGCAGTACTTC.

This CDR3 reads CASSQKGRSGGTNNTDTQYF. The CDR3 bases are TGCGCCAGCAGCCAGAAAGGGCGAAGCGGGGGGACAAACAACACAGATACGCAGTATTTT. The genes are TRBV4-1 and TRBJ2-3, with 9 bases that match TRBD2. Germline V gene sequence: CDR1 MGHRA, CDR2 YSYEKL. J lost 2 bases, V lost 3 bases, and 18 bases had no gene match. CDR3 size: 20 residues.

The rearrangement links TRBV20-1 to TRBJ1-2; D remains ambiguous. Trimming took 5 bases from V and 7 from J, leaving 14 bases between them. CDR1 is DFQATT, CDR2 SNEGSKA, per germline (reference sequence). The CDR3 has 12 residues. Here the CDR3 DNA reads TGCAGTGCTCCGGCCCGGGCTGGTGGCTACACCTTC. Its translation: CSAPARAGGYTF.

At least ten counts were recorded for this clonotype. The chain uses TRBV6-1 and TRBJ2-7; 7 bases line up with TRBD1. Germline trimming cut 5 bases from V and 1 base from J; bases unmatched to any gene: 5. CDR1 is MNHNS and CDR2 is SASEGT in the germline V gene. The CDR3 length is 14 residues. CDR3 bases: TGTGCCAGCAGTATCGACAGGGAGTCCTACGAGCAGTACTTC. Protein: CASSIDRESYEQYF.

V usage is TRBV20-1 and J usage is TRBJ1-6; TRBD1 agrees at 7 bases. The CDR3 covers 14 residues. The germline CDR1 and CDR2 sequences are DFQATT and SNEGSKA (reference sequence). V dropped 1 base and J dropped 6; count of bases not matched to a gene: 3. The CDR3 sequence is CSARGDSSNSPLHF. The CDR3, as DNA: TGCAGTGCTAGAGGGGACAGCTCTAATTCACCCCTCCACTTT.

In its sample, this clonotype was seen a few times. Germline is not matched at one junction end, which may reflect a read error. V gene TRBV13 combines with J gene TRBJ2-3; D is perhaps TRBD2 (7 bases). The germline V gene has CDR1 PRHDT and CDR2 FYEKMQ (reference sequence). The CDR3 runs to 16 residues. CDR3 loop: CPSSRRAGARTDTQYF. CDR3 DNA: TGTCCCAGCAGCCGTCGGGCGGGGGCCCGCACAGATACGCAGTATTTT.

In this sample, this clonotype turned up a few times. This chain uses TRBV20-1 with TRBJ2-3; possibly TRBD2 for D (6 bases). CDR3 length equals 14 residues. The germline V gene has CDR1 DFQATT and CDR2 SNEGSKA (reference sequence). Trimming stripped 4 bases from V and 6 bases from J, with 17 bases between. CDR3 in DNA: TGCAGTGCTATAGGGGCGGGGAGGAGGGATACGCAGTATTTT. Amino acid sequence: CSAIGAGRRDTQYF.

The CDR3 nucleotides read TGTGCCATCAGCACAGGGGCTAGCTCCTATAATTCACCCCTCCACTTT. Its translation: CAISTGASSYNSPLHF. The chain uses TRBV10-3 and TRBJ1-6, with TRBD1 identical over 7 bases. V lost 6 bases to trimming and J lost 0 bases; unmatched junction nucleotides: 5. The V gene's germline CDR1 is ENHRY and CDR2 SYGVKD. The CDR3 runs 16 residues.

The V gene is TRBV3-1, the J gene TRBJ1-1; unclear D gene. V was clipped by 0 bases and J by 11 bases, with 10 bases between them. The CDR3 runs 12 residues. Germline V gene sequence: CDR1 LGHDT, CDR2 YNNKEL (reference sequence). The CDR3 is CASSQDSRAAFF. The CDR3 nucleotides are TGTGCCAGCAGCCAAGATTCCCGGGCGGCTTTCTTT.

The chain is built from TRBV4-3 and TRBJ2-1; D may be TRBD1 (7 bases). The J call may be wrong; the DNA end is better matched by TRBJ2-7. Germline V CDR1 and CDR2: LGHNA, YSLEER. CDR3 length: 16 residues. The DNA of the CDR3 is TGCGCCAGCAGCCAAGCGGGGACAGCGGGCTACAATGAGCAGTACTTC. Its protein is CASSQAGTAGYNEQYF.

The chain joins TRBV4-2 to TRBJ1-1; D uncertain. This CDR3 is 14 amino acids long. CDR1 and CDR2 from the germline V gene are LGHNA and YNFKEQ. Trimming removed 3 bases from V and 4 bases from J, with 12 bases in between. CDR3 DNA sequence: TGTGCCAGCAGCCAGAACGTTGGCGGCACTGAAGCTTTCTTT. Amino acids: CASSQNVGGTEAFF.

This clonotype was seen many times. The genes are TRBV12-3 or TRBV12-4 and TRBJ2-1; the D gene is possibly TRBD2 (6 bases). This CDR3 is built from 12 residues. The V and J ends lost 6 bases and 7 bases respectively, with 10 bases between them. DNA for the CDR3: TGTGCCAGCAGCTTCGGGGGTAATGAGCAGTTCTTC. Its translation is CASSFGGNEQFF.

The chain joins TRBV7-2 to TRBJ1-5, with 7 bases lining up with TRBD1. This CDR3 is 16 amino acids long. CDR1 SGHTA and CDR2 FQGNSA come from the germline V gene. With V trimmed by 1 base and J by 11 bases, 14 bases remained unmatched. As DNA, the CDR3 is TGTGCCAGCAGCTTAGATGGACAGGCCGGAAATCTGGCCCAGCATTTT. Translated, it gives CASSLDGQAGNLAQHF.

About this clonotype itself: This clone may be a read error of a much larger clone one base away. This rearrangement joins TRBV2 to TRBJ2-1; maybe TRBD2 (6 bases). Germline V gene data show CDR1 as SNHLY and CDR2 as FYNNEI. Trimming removed 8 bases at V and 10 bases at J, with 15 bases between. The CDR3 is made up of 12 amino acids. CDR3 DNA sequence: TGTGCCAGCGTAGGAGGGCTCGAGGAGCAGTTCTTC. Its protein product is CASVGGLEEQFF.

The chain has TRBV12-3 or TRBV12-4 and TRBJ2-1; 7 bases agree with TRBD1. The last part of the DNA fits TRBJ2-7 better; the J call may be wrong. This CDR3 is 15 amino acids long. The CDR3: CASSPPTGTYNEQYF. CDR3 bases: TGTGCCAGCAGTCCCCCGACAGGGACCTACAATGAGCAGTACTTC.

This chain connects TRBV20-1 to TRBJ2-3; D may be TRBD1 or TRBD2 (5 bases each). CDR3 length equals 15 residues. The germline gives CDR1 DFQATT, CDR2 SNEGSKA (reference sequence). The V end was cut by 6 bases, the J end by 0 bases, with 16 bases between. The CDR3: CSAPRRGASTDTQYF. Here the CDR3 DNA reads TGCAGTGCACCGAGGAGAGGGGCTAGCACAGATACGCAGTATTTT.